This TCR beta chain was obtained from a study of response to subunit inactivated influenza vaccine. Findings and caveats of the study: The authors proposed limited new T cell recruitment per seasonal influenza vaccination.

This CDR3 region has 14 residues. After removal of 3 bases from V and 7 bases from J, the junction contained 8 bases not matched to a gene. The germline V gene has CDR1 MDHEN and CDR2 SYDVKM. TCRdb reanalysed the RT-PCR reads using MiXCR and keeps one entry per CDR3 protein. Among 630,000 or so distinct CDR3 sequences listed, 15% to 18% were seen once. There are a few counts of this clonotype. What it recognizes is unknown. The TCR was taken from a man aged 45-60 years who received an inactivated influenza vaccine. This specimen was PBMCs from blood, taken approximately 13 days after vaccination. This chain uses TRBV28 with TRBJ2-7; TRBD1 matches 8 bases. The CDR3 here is CASSLGTGGWEQYF. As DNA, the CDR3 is TGTGCCAGCAGTTTGGGGACAGGAGGATGGGAGCAGTACTTC.